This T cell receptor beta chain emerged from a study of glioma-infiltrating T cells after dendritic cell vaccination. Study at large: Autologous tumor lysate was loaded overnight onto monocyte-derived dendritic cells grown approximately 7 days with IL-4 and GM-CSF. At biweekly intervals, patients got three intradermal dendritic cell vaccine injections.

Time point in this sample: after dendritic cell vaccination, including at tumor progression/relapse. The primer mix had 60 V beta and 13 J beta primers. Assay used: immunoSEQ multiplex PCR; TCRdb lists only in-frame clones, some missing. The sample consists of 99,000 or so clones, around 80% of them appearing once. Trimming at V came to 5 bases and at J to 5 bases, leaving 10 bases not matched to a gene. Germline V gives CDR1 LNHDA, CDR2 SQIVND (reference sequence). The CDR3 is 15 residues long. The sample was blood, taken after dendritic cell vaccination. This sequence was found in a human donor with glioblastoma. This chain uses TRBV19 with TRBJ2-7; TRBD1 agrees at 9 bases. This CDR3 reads CASSQKQGASNEQYF. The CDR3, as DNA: TGTGCCAGTAGTCAAAAACAGGGGGCGAGTAACGAGCAGTACTTC. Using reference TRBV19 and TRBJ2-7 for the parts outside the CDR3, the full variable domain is DGGITQSPKYLFRKEGQNVTLSCEQNLNHDAMYWYRQDPGQGLRLIYYSQIVNDFQKGDIAEGYSVSREKKESFPLTVTSAQKNPTAFYLCASSQKQGASNEQYFGPGTRLTVT.